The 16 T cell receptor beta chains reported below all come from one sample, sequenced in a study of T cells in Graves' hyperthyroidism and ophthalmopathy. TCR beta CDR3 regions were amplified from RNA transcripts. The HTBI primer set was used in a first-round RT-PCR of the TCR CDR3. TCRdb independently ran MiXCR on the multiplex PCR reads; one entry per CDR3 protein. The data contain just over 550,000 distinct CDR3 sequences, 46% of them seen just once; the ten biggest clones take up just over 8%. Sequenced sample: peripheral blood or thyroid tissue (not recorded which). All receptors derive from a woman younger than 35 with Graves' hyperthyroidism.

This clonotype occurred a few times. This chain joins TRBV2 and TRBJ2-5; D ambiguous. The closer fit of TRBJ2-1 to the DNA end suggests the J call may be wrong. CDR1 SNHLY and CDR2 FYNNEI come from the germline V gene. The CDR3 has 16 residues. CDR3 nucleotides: TGTGCCAGCAGTGGCGAGACTGGCCGCTGGGGCAATGAGCAGTTCTTC. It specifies CASSGETGRWGNEQFF.

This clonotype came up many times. CDR3 loop: CASSPLESEQYF. The CDR3 DNA is TGTGCCAGCAGCCCGCTCGAAAGCGAGCAGTACTTC. This chain joins TRBV7-6 and TRBJ2-7; no clear D. The CDR3 extends over 12 amino acids. V dropped 5 bases and J dropped 6 bases, with 11 bases sitting between them. CDR1 and CDR2 from the germline V gene are SGHVS and FNYEAQ.

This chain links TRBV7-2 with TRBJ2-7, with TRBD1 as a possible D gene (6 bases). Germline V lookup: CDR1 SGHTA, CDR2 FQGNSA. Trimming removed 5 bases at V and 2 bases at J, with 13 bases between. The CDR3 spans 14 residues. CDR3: CASSKEDRAYEQYF. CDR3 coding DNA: TGTGCCAGCAGCAAAGAGGACAGAGCCTACGAGCAGTACTTC.

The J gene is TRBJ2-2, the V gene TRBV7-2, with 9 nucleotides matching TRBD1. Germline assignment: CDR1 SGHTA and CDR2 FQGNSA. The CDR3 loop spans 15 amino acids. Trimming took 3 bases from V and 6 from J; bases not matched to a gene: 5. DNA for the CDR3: TGTGCCAGCAGCTTTGGGACAGGGTCATCCGGGGAGCTGTTTTTT. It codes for CASSFGTGSSGELFF. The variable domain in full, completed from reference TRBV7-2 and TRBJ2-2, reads GAGVSQSPSNKVTEKGKDVELRCDPISGHTALYWYRQSLGQGLEFLIYFQGNSAPDKSGLPSDRFSAERTGGSVSTLTIQRTQQEDSAVYLCASSFGTGSSGELFFGEGSRLTVL.

The CDR3 protein is CAVKGPGRYEQYF. The CDR3 DNA reads TGTGCCGTAAAGGGACCGGGACGGTACGAGCAGTACTTC. The V gene is TRBV11-2, the J gene TRBJ2-7; either TRBD1 or TRBD2 may supply D (5 bases each). There are 13 residues in the CDR3. V lost 11 bases and J 4 bases, leaving 18 bases between the germline ends. Germline-derived CDR1 and CDR2 are SGHAT and FQNNGV.

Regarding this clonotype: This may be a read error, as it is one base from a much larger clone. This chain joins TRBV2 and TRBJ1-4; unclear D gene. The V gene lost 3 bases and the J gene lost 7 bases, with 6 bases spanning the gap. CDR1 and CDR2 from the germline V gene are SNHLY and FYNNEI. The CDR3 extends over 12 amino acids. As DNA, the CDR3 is TGTGCCAGCAGTGACCGGGTTGAAAAACTGTTTTTT. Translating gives CASSDRVEKLFF.

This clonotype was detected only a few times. The DNA for the CDR3 is TGTGCCAGCAGTGATCTCGGGGCAGGCGAGACCCAGTACTTC. Amino acid sequence: CASSDLGAGETQYF. The rearrangement joins TRBV2 to TRBJ2-5; D tentatively fits TRBD1 or TRBD2 (5 bases each). The CDR3 consists of 14 residues. The V end was cut by 3 bases, the J end by 5 bases, with 13 bases between. Germline lookup yields CDR1 SNHLY and CDR2 FYNNEI. Full variable domain (outside the CDR3, taken from reference TRBV2 and TRBJ2-5): EPEVTQTPSHQVTQMGQEVILRCVPISNHLYFYWYRQILGQKVEFLVSFYNNEISEKSEIFDDQFSVERPDGSNFTLKIRSTKLEDSAMYFCASSDLGAGETQYFGPGTRLLVL.

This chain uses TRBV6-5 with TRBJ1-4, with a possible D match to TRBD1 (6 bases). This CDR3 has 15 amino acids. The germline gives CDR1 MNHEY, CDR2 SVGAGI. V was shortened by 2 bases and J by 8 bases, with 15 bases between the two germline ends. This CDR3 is CASSYVLDRLEKLFF. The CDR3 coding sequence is TGTGCCAGCAGTTACGTCCTGGACAGACTGGAAAAACTGTTTTTT.

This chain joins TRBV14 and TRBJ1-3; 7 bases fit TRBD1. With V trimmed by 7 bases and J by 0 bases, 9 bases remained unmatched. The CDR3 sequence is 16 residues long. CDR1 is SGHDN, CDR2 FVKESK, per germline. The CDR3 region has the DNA TGTGCCAGCAACACGGGACAGATAAACTCTGGAAACACCATATATTTT. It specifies CASNTGQINSGNTIYF. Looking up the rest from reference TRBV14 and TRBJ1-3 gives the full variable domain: EAGVTQFPSHSVIEKGQTVTLRCDPISGHDNLYWYRRVMGKEIKFLLHFVKESKQDESGMPNNRFLAERTGGTYSTLKVQPAELEDSGVYFCASNTGQINSGNTIYFGEGSWLTVV.

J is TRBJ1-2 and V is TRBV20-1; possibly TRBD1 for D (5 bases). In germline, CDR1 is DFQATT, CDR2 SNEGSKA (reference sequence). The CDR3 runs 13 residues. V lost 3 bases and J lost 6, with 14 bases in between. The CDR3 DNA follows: TGCAGTGCTAGGGCGGGGTCGGGGGATGGCTACACCTTC. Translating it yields CSARAGSGDGYTF.

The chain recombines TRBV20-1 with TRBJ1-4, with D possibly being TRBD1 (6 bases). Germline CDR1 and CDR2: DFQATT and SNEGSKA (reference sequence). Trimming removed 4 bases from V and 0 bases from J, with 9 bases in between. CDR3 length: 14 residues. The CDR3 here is CSATQGATNEKLFF. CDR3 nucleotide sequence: TGCAGTGCTACACAGGGAGCAACTAATGAAAAACTGTTTTTT.

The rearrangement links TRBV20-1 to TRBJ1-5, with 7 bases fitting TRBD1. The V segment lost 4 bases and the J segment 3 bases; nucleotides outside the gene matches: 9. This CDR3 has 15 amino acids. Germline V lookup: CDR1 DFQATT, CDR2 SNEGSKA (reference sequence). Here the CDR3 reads CSAKPWDRSNQPQHF. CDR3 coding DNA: TGCAGTGCTAAGCCTTGGGACAGATCCAATCAGCCCCAGCATTTT.

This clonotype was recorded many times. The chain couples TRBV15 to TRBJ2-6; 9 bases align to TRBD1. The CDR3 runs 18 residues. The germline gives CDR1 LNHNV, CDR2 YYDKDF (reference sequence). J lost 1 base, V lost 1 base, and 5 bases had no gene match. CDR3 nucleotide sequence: TGTGCCACCAGCAGAGCCGGGACAGGGAGGTCTGGGGCCAACGTCCTGACTTTC. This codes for CATSRAGTGRSGANVLTF.

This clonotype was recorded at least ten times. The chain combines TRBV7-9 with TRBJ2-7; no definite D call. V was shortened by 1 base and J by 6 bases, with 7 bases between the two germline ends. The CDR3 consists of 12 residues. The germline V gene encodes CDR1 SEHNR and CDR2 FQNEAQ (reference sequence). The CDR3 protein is CASSLVGSEQYF. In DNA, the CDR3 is TGTGCCAGCAGCTTAGTGGGCAGCGAGCAGTACTTC.

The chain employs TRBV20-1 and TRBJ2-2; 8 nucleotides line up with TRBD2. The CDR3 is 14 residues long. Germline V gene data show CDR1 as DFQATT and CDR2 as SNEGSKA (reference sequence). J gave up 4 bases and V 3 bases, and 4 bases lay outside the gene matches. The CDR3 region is CSASSGILTGELFF. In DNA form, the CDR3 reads TGCAGTGCTAGTAGCGGGATCCTCACCGGGGAGCTGTTTTTT.

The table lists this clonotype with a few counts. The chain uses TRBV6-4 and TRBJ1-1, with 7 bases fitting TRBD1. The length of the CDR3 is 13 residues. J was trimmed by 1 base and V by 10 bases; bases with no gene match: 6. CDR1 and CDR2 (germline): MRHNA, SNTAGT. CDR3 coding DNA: TGTGCCATCACAGGGGTAGGGAACACTGAAGCTTTCTTT. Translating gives CAITGVGNTEAFF.